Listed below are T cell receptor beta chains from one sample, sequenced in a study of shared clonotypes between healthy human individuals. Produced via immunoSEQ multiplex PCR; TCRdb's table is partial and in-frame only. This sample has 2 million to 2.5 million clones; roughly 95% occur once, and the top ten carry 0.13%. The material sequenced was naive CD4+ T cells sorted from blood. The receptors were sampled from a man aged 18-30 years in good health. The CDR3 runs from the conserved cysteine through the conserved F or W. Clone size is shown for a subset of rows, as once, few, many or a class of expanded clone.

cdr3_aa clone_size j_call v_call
CASNPHGEVNTEAFF few TRBJ1-1 TRBV6-6
CASSSQGTRELFF . TRBJ2-2 TRBV18
CASSFHRDSEAFF . TRBJ1-1 TRBV5-1
CASSWGLKEQETQYF . TRBJ2-5 TRBV5-6
CASSFGDSGQTRYTF . TRBJ1-2 TRBV28
CASRGPGNTIYF few TRBJ1-3 TRBV6-5
CASSVPGEAGELFF . TRBJ2-2 TRBV9
CAISESGTGGNIQYF once TRBJ2-4 TRBV10-3
CASSPGQGASGANVLTF . TRBJ2-6 TRBV18
CSGSPSGRIDTQYF once TRBJ2-3 TRBV29-1
CAWSVGQGSSGNTIYF once TRBJ1-3 TRBV30
CSVVRELKNEQFF . TRBJ2-1 TRBV29-1
CASSFPPLSDRAYNEQFF . TRBJ2-1 TRBV7-8
CASSSGGSSYEQYF . TRBJ2-7 TRBV7-6
CASSLYRDTNTQYF . TRBJ2-3 TRBV28
CASSPQGGQSYNEQFF . TRBJ2-1 TRBV5-1
CASSLRIWEKLFF . TRBJ1-4 TRBV28
CASSLPELDTQYF . TRBJ2-3 TRBV5-1
CASSSDANQPQHF . TRBJ1-5 TRBV18
CASSDGLAGGQETQYF . TRBJ2-5 TRBV2
CASSLDIGREDLYEQYF . TRBJ2-7 TRBV11-2
CASSQDQIVAEQFF . TRBJ2-1 TRBV4-3
CASRKGNYGYTF . TRBJ1-2 TRBV6-1